A single sample is the source of the 6 T cell receptor beta chains below, sequenced in a study of blood T cell repertoires in COVID-19. Generated by immunoSEQ multiplex PCR, the TCRdb table keeps only in-frame clones and is missing some. The sample holds 200,000 to 250,000 clones, around 86% seen once. Sequencing input: peripheral blood. The receptors shown here come from a woman in her 70s with COVID-19, enrolled during active disease.

The chain carries TRBV29-1 and TRBJ2-7; 10 bases agree with TRBD2. Trimming at V came to 4 bases and at J to 1 base, leaving 7 bases not matched to a gene. The CDR3 loop spans 15 amino acids. Germline assignment: CDR1 SQVTM and CDR2 ANQGSEA. CDR3: CSVVSALAGSYEQYF. The CDR3 bases are TGCAGCGTTGTCTCCGCACTAGCGGGGTCCTACGAGCAGTACTTC.

This rearrangement joins TRBV5-1 to TRBJ2-1; possible D gene TRBD2, 5 bases. The CDR3 has 15 amino acids. Germline V gene lookup returns CDR1 SGHRS and CDR2 YFSETQ. V gave up 6 bases and J gave up 2 bases, with 15 bases separating them. DNA of the CDR3: TGCGCCAGCAAGTTCGCGGGTTCGACCTACAATGAGCAGTTCTTC. It yields the protein CASKFAGSTYNEQFF.

This clone was seen once. The rearrangement uses TRBV28 and TRBJ2-3, with TRBD2 as a possible D gene (5 bases). The CDR3 extends over 14 amino acids. Germline CDR1 and CDR2: MDHEN and SYDVKM. V was pared by 8 bases and J by 1 base, with 13 bases between. CDR3 nucleotide sequence: TGTGCCAGCCGTCGCGGGTCTGGCACAGATACGCAGTATTTT. It codes for CASRRGSGTDTQYF. Looking up the rest from reference TRBV28 and TRBJ2-3 gives the full variable domain: DVKVTQSSRYLVKRTGEKVFLECVQDMDHENMFWYRQDPGLGLRLIYFSYDVKMKEKGDIPEGYSVSREKKERFSLILESASTNQTSMYLCASRRGSGTDTQYFGPGTRLTVL.

This clone appeared a few times. The V call is TRBV3-1 (or the pseudogene TRBV3-2), the J call TRBJ2-5, with 8 bases identical to TRBD1. After removal of 2 bases from V and 2 bases from J, the junction contained 7 bases not matched to a gene. The CDR3 loop spans 16 amino acids. Germline-derived CDR1 and CDR2 are LGHDT and YNNKEL (reference sequence). The CDR3 sequence is CASSQYSGGHQETQYF. CDR3 coding DNA: TGTGCCAGCAGCCAATACTCAGGGGGCCATCAAGAGACCCAGTACTTC.

This sequence joins TRBV6-2 or TRBV6-3 and TRBJ2-7; possibly TRBD2 for D (5 bases). The CDR3 has 14 residues. V dropped 2 bases and J dropped 0 bases, with 8 bases sitting between them. Germline V gives CDR1 MNHEY, CDR2 SVGEGT. CDR3 loop: CASSYAGSSYEQYF. CDR3 nucleotides: TGTGCCAGCAGTTACGCTGGGAGCTCCTACGAGCAGTACTTC.

The CDR3 sequence: CASSVDPAGGPDTQYF. The CDR3 DNA reads TGTGCCAGCAGCGTAGATCCAGCGGGAGGGCCCGATACGCAGTATTTT. V is TRBV9 and J is TRBJ2-3; 10 nucleotides agree with TRBD2. The CDR3 runs to 16 residues. Looked up from germline, CDR1 is SGDLS and CDR2 is YYNGEE. V dropped 0 bases and J dropped 6; count of bases not matched to a gene: 7.